The present T cell receptor beta chain was sequenced within a study of somatic mutations in cytotoxic T cells in rheumatoid arthritis (TCRdb year 2017). Notes on the research overall: Patient peripheral blood (less than 31 ml EDTA) was drawn right after diagnosis and before any treatment started. A FACSAria II or Sony SH800 was used to flow-sort some V beta antibody-stained T-cell populations at nearly 100% purity, and TCRB sequencing was also done on sorted V beta1+ cells. The study asked whether expanded CD8+ T-cell clones in newly diagnosed, untreated rheumatoid arthritis carry somatic mutations, and used TCRB deep sequencing to characterize clonality. TCRB deep sequencing covered about 60 patients with rheumatoid arthritis along with some 22 healthy controls. Patients and controls did not essentially differ in median age, which was nearly identical between the groups.

In regard to this clone: Its antigen is not yet known. Base-call qualities are not available, and no considerably larger clone is one nucleotide away.

CD4+ and CD8+ cells were isolated by positive magnetic bead selection on an AutoMACS, and purity was checked by flow cytometry. Initial screening for clonal expansions relied on flow cytometry with a TCR V beta antibody panel, after which sorted CD8+ fractions underwent TCRB deep sequencing for characterization. Peripheral blood mononuclear cells were isolated by Ficoll-Paque PLUS density gradient separation. DNA was extracted from CD4-enriched, CD8-enriched or PBMC samples with Nucleospin Tissue or Tissue XS kits and quantified with a Qubit 2.0 fluorometer. Sequencing of TCRB CDR3 was done on genomic DNA with the immunoSEQ assay. On the study's bioinformatics: When patient CD8+ clones exceeding 1% were checked against published virus-specific TCRB sequences, only a few matched. The analyses included only productive TCRB rearrangements. Clonality was calculated as a Shannon entropy-based productive clonality index, and a clone was defined by a unique TCRB CDR3 sequence. The template counts of each clone relative to the total templates per sample were used to calculate repertoire overlap between two samples. V-gene usage from TCRB sequencing and V-gene usage measured by flow cytometry were correlated (Spearman r of about 0.61). TCRdb retrieved this table from immuneACCESS and kept in-frame rearrangements only. Not all clones are present; in checked studies, unresolved V genes account for under half, and no reason is known for the remainder. That table is the source of V, J and clone size, and D and trimming were worked out from the DNA. This sample comprises some 29,000 clones, more than 85% of them detected only once. The ten most abundant clones make up more than 8% of the sample.

The full study reports these points: It was unknown which antigens the expanded CD8+ clones targeted, and their absence from virus-specific databases did not exclude viral specificity. Several identical CD8+ TCRB sequences were found in both blood and synovial fluid, and in about an eighth of the roughly 60 patients the largest CD8+ clone exceeded 20% of CD8+ cells. CD8+ T-cell clonality did not differ significantly between rheumatoid arthritis patients and age-matched healthy controls. No adjustment for multiple comparisons was made for the slight TRBV07 underrepresentation in patients. In patients, CD8+ clonality rose with age (Spearman r ~ 0.47), which was not the case in healthy controls.

The CDR3, from cysteine to phenylalanine, totals 13 residues. CDR3 DNA only is kept here, 39 bases in frame from base 1. In the germline V gene (reference sequence), CDR1 corresponds to LNHNV and CDR2 to YYDKDF. Germline trimming amounts to 8 bases on V and 5 bases on J, with 2 as the count of junction bases outside the gene matches. This clonotype was obtained from an adult with rheumatoid arthritis. Rearrangement joined TRBV15 to TRBJ2-7, and 14 bases in between align with TRBD2. The sequenced sample consisted of CD8+ T cells sorted from blood. This receptor carries the CDR3 CATRGLAGDEQYF. In nucleotide form, the sequence is TGTGCCACCCGGGGACTAGCGGGAGACGAGCAGTACTTC.